Listed below are T cell receptor beta chains from one sample, sequenced in a study of beta chain features in type 1 diabetes. The data were produced by immunoSEQ multiplex PCR, yet TCRdb's version contains in-frame clones alone and is incomplete. The sample records about 360,000 clones, around 12% being singletons. Sequencing used naive CD4+ T cells from blood. The source of these receptors is a man younger than 35 in good health. The CDR3 runs from the conserved cysteine through the conserved F or W. D genes are given only for firm matches. The size of a clone is reported for some rows only, either as once, few or many, or as a class for expanded clones.

clone_size j_call d_call v_call cdr3_aa cdr3_nt
few TRBJ1-1 - TRBV7-9 CASSLVREGTEAFF TGTGCCAGCAGCTTAGTCAGGGAGGGGACTGAAGCTTTCTTT
- TRBJ1-2 - TRBV30 CAWDRSTYGYTF TGTGCCTGGGACAGGTCGACTTATGGCTACACCTTC
- TRBJ2-1 TRBD2 TRBV7-3 CASSLGLAGGNEQFF TGTGCCAGCAGCTTAGGACTAGCGGGGGGTAATGAGCAGTTCTTC
- TRBJ1-1 TRBD1 TRBV2 CASSEEGAITEAFF TGTGCCAGCAGTGAAGAGGGGGCTATAACTGAAGCTTTCTTT
few TRBJ1-1 - TRBV2 CASRGTQAGTEAFF TGTGCCAGCAGGGGCACACAGGCGGGGACTGAAGCTTTCTTT
- TRBJ2-1 TRBD2 TRBV9 CASSRILAGGNNEQFF TGTGCCAGCAGCCGAATACTAGCGGGAGGAAACAATGAGCAGTTCTTC
- TRBJ2-7 TRBD1 TRBV27 CASSLSGQGTYEQYF TGTGCCAGCAGTTTATCGGGACAGGGCACCTACGAGCAGTACTTC
few TRBJ2-5 TRBD1 TRBV6-5 CASSYVGQVETQYF TGTGCCAGCAGTTACGTGGGACAGGTAGAGACCCAGTACTTC
few TRBJ2-5 TRBD1 TRBV4-2 CASSLAQGVPYQETQYF TGTGCCAGCAGCTTGGCACAGGGGGTTCCGTACCAAGAGACCCAGTACTTC
few TRBJ1-2 - TRBV5-6 CASSLFGHPYGYTF TGTGCCAGCAGCTTGTTTGGGCACCCGTATGGCTACACCTTC
- TRBJ1-1 - TRBV29-1 CSVEGEGYVGNTEAFF TGCAGCGTTGAAGGCGAGGGATACGTGGGTAACACTGAAGCTTTCTTT
- TRBJ2-2 - TRBV19 CASSSVTNTGELFF TGTGCCAGTAGTAGCGTGACGAACACCGGGGAGCTGTTTTTT
once TRBJ2-1 TRBD2 TRBV7-9 CASRSSGGAGNEQFF TGTGCCAGCAGATCAAGCGGGGGGGCCGGCAATGAGCAGTTCTTC
- TRBJ2-1 TRBD1 TRBV19 CASLNSGQAYNEQFF TGTGCCAGTCTGAATAGTGGACAGGCATACAATGAGCAGTTCTTC
- TRBJ2-1 - TRBV9 CASSASSYNEQFF TGTGCCAGCAGCGCGAGCTCCTACAATGAGCAGTTCTTC
- TRBJ2-5 - TRBV25-1 CASSEFKGAVQETQYF TGTGCCAGCAGTGAGTTTAAAGGGGCGGTGCAAGAGACCCAGTACTTC
few TRBJ2-4 - TRBV7-9 CASSLEWGGNIQYF TGTGCCAGCAGCTTAGAGTGGGGGGGCAACATTCAGTACTTC
- TRBJ2-1 - TRBV7-3 CASSRSPSSYNEQFF TGTGCCAGCAGCCGATCTCCGAGCTCCTACAATGAGCAGTTCTTC
- TRBJ2-7 TRBD2 TRBV30 CAWSAGGHEQYF TGTGCCTGGAGTGCGGGGGGGCACGAGCAGTACTTC
few TRBJ2-3 - TRBV28 CASSSTGGGDTQYF TGTGCCAGCAGTTCTACAGGGGGGGGAGATACGCAGTATTTT
few TRBJ2-1 TRBD2 TRBV9 CASSVVSGAYNEQFF TGTGCCAGCAGCGTAGTCAGCGGGGCCTACAATGAGCAGTTCTTC
- TRBJ2-5 TRBD1 TRBV10-3 CAISENEGQGAETQYF TGTGCCATCAGTGAAAATGAGGGACAGGGGGCCGAGACCCAGTACTTC
few TRBJ2-3 TRBD1 TRBV7-3 CASSGGQGTDTQYF TGTGCCAGCAGCGGAGGACAGGGGACAGATACGCAGTATTTT
few TRBJ2-5 TRBD2 TRBV7-9 CASSSLEVAGSSQYF TGTGCCAGCAGCTCCTTGGAGGTAGCGGGAAGTTCCCAGTACTTC
- TRBJ2-1 - TRBV7-2 CASSLRGPNEQFF TGTGCCAGCAGCTTAAGGGGCCCCAATGAGCAGTTCTTC